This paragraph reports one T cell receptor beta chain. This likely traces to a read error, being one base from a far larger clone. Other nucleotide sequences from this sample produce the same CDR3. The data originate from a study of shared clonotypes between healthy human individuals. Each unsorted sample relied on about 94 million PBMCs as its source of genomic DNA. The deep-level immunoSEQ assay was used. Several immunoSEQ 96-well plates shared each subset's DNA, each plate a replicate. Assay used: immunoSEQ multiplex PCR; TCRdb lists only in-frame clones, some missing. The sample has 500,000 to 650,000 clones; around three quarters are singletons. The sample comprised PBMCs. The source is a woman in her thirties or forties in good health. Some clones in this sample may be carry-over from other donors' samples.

In DNA, the CDR3 is TGTGCCAGCAGTGAAGCGGGAGAGGCCTACAATGAACAGTTCTTC. This sequence encodes CASSEAGEAYNEQFF. The rearrangement uses TRBV6-1 and TRBJ2-1, with TRBD2 as a possible D gene (5 bases). The germline gives CDR1 MNHNS, CDR2 SASEGT. The CDR3 is 15 amino acids.